The 29 T cell receptor beta chains presented below share a single source sample, sequenced in a study of Ad26.COV2.S vaccination and SARS-CoV-2 variants. Clones were read by immunoSEQ multiplex PCR, and TCRdb kept only the in-frame ones, dropping some. Here the sample spans 380,000 or so clones, roughly 91% being singletons. Documented treatment: some 20 received Ad26.COV2.S at low or high dose, single or two shots; roughly 5 received placebo; per-sample allocation not given. Day 63 after the first injection of vaccine or placebo was the sampling time. Specimen: peripheral blood, collected in a trial of Ad26.COV2.S vaccine versus placebo. The source of these receptors is a person aged 18-65 years who received the Ad26.COV2.S COVID-19 vaccine or a placebo.

V usage is TRBV6-5 and J usage is TRBJ2-3, with a possible D match to TRBD1 (6 bases). V lost 6 bases and J 0 bases, leaving 13 bases between the germline ends. The CDR3 consists of 15 residues. CDR1 MNHEY and CDR2 SVGAGI come from the germline V gene. In DNA, the CDR3 is TGTGCCAGCAGATGGACAGCAACTAGCACAGATACGCAGTATTTT. Protein sequence: CASRWTATSTDTQYF.

J is TRBJ2-7 and V is TRBV5-1; possible D gene TRBD2, 5 bases. Germline CDR1 and CDR2: SGHRS and YFSETQ. V lost 0 bases and J lost 5, with 9 bases in between. This CDR3 is built from 13 residues. In nucleotides, the CDR3 is TGCGCCAGCAGCTTGGCGGGGTTGAACGAGCAGTACTTC. Translated: CASSLAGLNEQYF.

The chain has TRBV19 and TRBJ2-2, with D hard to call. The CDR3 totals 15 residues. V was pared by 3 bases and J by 4 bases, with 12 bases between. Germline V gene data show CDR1 as LNHDA and CDR2 as SQIVND (reference sequence). The CDR3 region is CASSMLALGTGELFF. In DNA form, the CDR3 reads TGTGCCAGTAGTATGTTAGCTTTGGGCACCGGGGAGCTGTTTTTT.

This clone was observed a single time. The rearrangement links TRBV27 to TRBJ2-7, with D possibly TRBD2 on 5 matching bases. Trimming removed 6 bases at V and 1 base at J, with 10 bases between. CDR1 MNHEY and CDR2 SMNVEV come from the germline V gene (reference sequence). The CDR3 is 13 residues long. CDR3 sequence: CASRVRGSYEQYF. The CDR3 nucleotides read TGTGCCAGCAGGGTTCGGGGTTCCTACGAGCAGTACTTC.

The gene calls are TRBV2 and TRBJ2-5; D call uncertain. Trimming took 4 bases from V and 2 from J, leaving 8 bases between them. Germline V gives CDR1 SNHLY, CDR2 FYNNEI. This CDR3 region has 13 residues. CDR3 DNA sequence: TGTGCCAGCAGTGTTGAGGCACAAGAGACCCAGTACTTC. It yields the protein CASSVEAQETQYF.

V is TRBV27 and J is TRBJ1-5; tentatively, D is TRBD1 (6 bases). The length of the CDR3 is 15 residues. Trimming shortened V by 0 bases and J by 5 bases, and 11 bases separated the two germline ends. CDR1 and CDR2 from the germline V gene are MNHEY and SMNVEV (reference sequence). CDR3 nucleotides: TGTGCCAGCAGTTTATCGAACGGGGGGCATCAGCCCCAGCATTTT. Residues: CASSLSNGGHQPQHF.

The chain is built from TRBV12-5 and TRBJ1-5; D call uncertain. This CDR3 is built from 11 residues. The ends were cut back, 5 bases at V and 16 bases at J, with 15 bases in the middle. CDR1 is LGHNT, CDR2 FRNRAP, per germline. This CDR3 reads CASGMGSTTHF. The CDR3 nucleotides are TGTGCTAGTGGTATGGGGTCCACAACACATTTT.

This chain joins TRBV7-9 and TRBJ2-1, with D perhaps TRBD2 (6 bases). Germline-derived CDR1 and CDR2 are SEHNR and FQNEAQ (reference sequence). The length of the CDR3 is 15 residues. Trimming pared 3 bases from V and 8 bases from J, leaving 17 bases between. The CDR3, as DNA: TGTGCCAGCAGCTTTAGTGTGGCAGGGACTGATGAGCAGTTCTTC. Protein product: CASSFSVAGTDEQFF.

The chain uses TRBV7-7 and TRBJ2-7, with 10 bases lining up with TRBD2. The V gene's germline CDR1 is SSHAT and CDR2 FNYEAQ (reference sequence). Losses at the gene ends were 2 bases for V and 6 bases for J; bases not matched to a gene: 4. The CDR3 loop spans 14 amino acids. CDR3 sequence: CASSLILAGLEQYF. The CDR3 nucleotides read TGTGCCAGCAGCTTAATACTAGCGGGGCTCGAGCAGTACTTC.

This sequence joins TRBV6-4 and TRBJ2-3; TRBD2 is a possible D gene (6 bases). The CDR3 is 13 residues long. Germline CDR1 and CDR2: MRHNA and SNTAGT. V lost 3 bases and J lost 10, with 14 bases in between. The CDR3 coding sequence is TGTGCCAGCAGTGAGGAGGGACCCCACCCGCAGTATTTT. Encoded protein: CASSEEGPHPQYF.

CDR3 sequence reads: CASRYRVDSYEQYF. The CDR3 DNA follows: TGTGCCAGCAGGTACAGGGTTGACTCCTACGAGCAGTACTTC. This sequence joins TRBV6-6 and TRBJ2-7; D is perhaps TRBD1 (6 bases). Looked up from germline, CDR1 is MNHNY and CDR2 is SVGAGI (reference sequence). Deletions cut 6 bases from V and 0 bases from J, with 12 bases between. The CDR3 is made up of 14 amino acids.

V usage is TRBV2 and J usage is TRBJ2-2; no clear D. With 9 bases removed from V and 1 base from J, the gap between germline ends came to 12 bases. The CDR3 runs to 14 residues. Germline V gene data show CDR1 as SNHLY and CDR2 as FYNNEI. In DNA, the CDR3 is TGTGCCAGTAGGCCAGAGTGGAACACCGGGGAGCTGTTTTTT. Protein product: CASRPEWNTGELFF.

The rearrangement links TRBV2 to TRBJ1-2, with D unresolved. The V gene's germline CDR1 is SNHLY and CDR2 FYNNEI. The CDR3 covers 13 residues. Trimming pared 4 bases from V and 2 bases from J, leaving 8 bases between. The CDR3 sequence is CASSVQENYGYTF. The CDR3 DNA follows: TGTGCCAGCAGTGTACAAGAAAACTATGGCTACACCTTC.

J is TRBJ2-3 and V is TRBV28; possible D gene TRBD2, 5 bases. Germline lookup yields CDR1 MDHEN and CDR2 SYDVKM. The CDR3 is 14 residues long. Trimming removed 4 bases from V and 0 bases from J, with 8 bases in between. CDR3 loop: CASSWGASTDTQYF. The DNA for the CDR3 is TGTGCCAGCAGTTGGGGAGCTAGCACAGATACGCAGTATTTT.

The V gene is TRBV5-6, the J gene TRBJ2-1; 9 bases map to TRBD2. This CDR3 spans 15 amino acids. With 5 bases clipped from V and 7 bases from J, the junction kept 10 bases outside the gene matches. CDR1 is SGHDT and CDR2 is YYEEEE in the germline V gene. The CDR3: CASRRRASGANEQFF. As DNA, the CDR3 is TGTGCCAGCAGGAGACGTGCTAGCGGGGCGAATGAGCAGTTCTTC.

The V and J genes are TRBV27 and TRBJ1-1; D gene uncertain. CDR3 size: 15 residues. Per the germline V gene, CDR1 is MNHEY and CDR2 is SMNVEV (reference sequence). V lost 0 bases and J lost 2, with 10 bases in between. The CDR3 nucleotides are TGTGCCAGCAGTTTATCGGTAACGGGAAACACTGAAGCTTTCTTT. Its protein is CASSLSVTGNTEAFF.

This clone occurred once. The gene calls are TRBV11-2 and TRBJ2-1; tentatively, D is TRBD1 (6 bases). Germline V gene lookup returns CDR1 SGHAT and CDR2 FQNNGV. Trimming took 1 base from V and 0 from J, leaving 10 bases between them. This CDR3 comprises 16 residues. DNA of the CDR3: TGTGCCAGCAGCTTAGTGGGGGCGGGCTCCTACAATGAGCAGTTCTTC. This sequence encodes CASSLVGAGSYNEQFF.

This sequence joins TRBV19 and TRBJ2-2; tentative D call: TRBD1 (6 bases). V lost 3 bases, J lost 7 bases, and 15 bases lay in between. Germline-derived CDR1 and CDR2 are LNHDA and SQIVND (reference sequence). The CDR3 sequence is 15 residues long. The CDR3 bases are TGTGCCAGTAGTATGGGCAGGGGTTTAGGCGGGGAGCTGTTTTTT. Translated, it gives CASSMGRGLGGELFF.

The chain joins TRBV9 to TRBJ2-2; TRBD2 aligns across 8 bases. V dropped 4 bases and J dropped 0; count of bases not matched to a gene: 5. CDR3 length: 16 amino acids. Looked up from germline, CDR1 is SGDLS and CDR2 is YYNGEE. The CDR3 DNA is TGTGCCAGCAGCCCGGGGGGGCTATCGAACACCGGGGAGCTGTTTTTT. This encodes CASSPGGLSNTGELFF.

The gene calls are TRBV7-9 and TRBJ2-3; D call uncertain. Germline V gene data show CDR1 as SEHNR and CDR2 as FQNEAQ (reference sequence). The CDR3 totals 13 residues. V was trimmed by 4 bases and J by 6 bases, leaving 11 bases between them. The CDR3 is CASSYPSRDTQYF. The CDR3 DNA reads as TGTGCCAGCAGCTACCCGAGTCGGGATACGCAGTATTTT.

V is TRBV7-3 and J is TRBJ2-7; D gene uncertain. The V and J ends lost 2 bases and 1 base respectively, with 6 bases between them. CDR1 is SGHTA and CDR2 is FQGTGA in the germline V gene. The CDR3 spans 13 residues. CDR3 amino acids: CASSLWGSYEQYF. In nucleotides, the CDR3 is TGTGCCAGCAGCTTATGGGGTTCCTACGAGCAGTACTTC.

This clone was recorded a few times. The chain combines TRBV12-3 or TRBV12-4 with TRBJ1-3; D is ambiguous. The CDR3 runs to 13 residues. Trimming pared 2 bases from V and 4 bases from J, leaving 6 bases between. Written as DNA, the CDR3 is TGTGCCAGCAGTTTACTCCAGGGAAACACCATATATTTT. It translates to CASSLLQGNTIYF.

V is TRBV6-2 or TRBV6-3 and J is TRBJ1-2, with 9 positions matching TRBD1. CDR1 is MNHEY, CDR2 SVGEGT, per germline. V lost 8 bases and J lost 7; bases outside the gene matches: 11. CDR3 length: 14 residues. CDR3: CASRLTGGGGGYTF. As DNA, the CDR3 is TGTGCCAGCCGTTTGACAGGGGGAGGAGGTGGCTACACCTTC.

The V and J genes are TRBV11-2 and TRBJ1-1; 9 bases are shared with TRBD1. Germline CDR1 and CDR2: SGHAT and FQNNGV. The junction had 9 bases not matched to a gene; V was cut back by 4 bases and J by 3 bases. CDR3 length: 16 residues. In DNA, the CDR3 is TGTGCCAGCAGCTCCGCTACGGACAGGGGATACACTGAAGCTTTCTTT. It codes for CASSSATDRGYTEAFF.

Here the CDR3 reads CASSQVDRGYEKLFF. The CDR3, as DNA: TGCGCCAGCAGCCAAGTAGACAGGGGGTATGAAAAACTGTTTTTT. J is TRBJ1-4 and V is TRBV4-1; 9 bases are a match to TRBD1. V dropped 1 base and J dropped 6; count of bases not matched to a gene: 3. Germline CDR1 MGHRA, CDR2 YSYEKL. CDR3 size: 15 residues.

This chain links TRBV5-1 with TRBJ1-2; 12 nucleotides align to TRBD1. The CDR3 is 17 amino acids. J lost 7 bases, V lost 0 bases, and 10 bases had no gene match. Germline CDR1 is SGHRS and CDR2 is YFSETQ. In DNA, the CDR3 is TGCGCCAGCAGCTTGGCCAGTACGGGACAGGGGGCGCCTGGCTACACCTTC. Its protein product is CASSLASTGQGAPGYTF.

Notes on this clone: The sample carries other DNA sequences with the same CDR3. The V gene is TRBV28, the J gene TRBJ2-1; TRBD2 agrees at 10 bases. V shed 5 bases, J shed 3 bases, and the junction held 4 bases outside the gene matches. This CDR3 is built from 15 residues. Germline CDR1 MDHEN, CDR2 SYDVKM. The CDR3 bases are TGTGCCAGCAGTCCTTTAGCGGGAGGCTACAATGAGCAGTTCTTC. Translated: CASSPLAGGYNEQFF.

V is TRBV10-3 and J is TRBJ2-3; 10 bases match TRBD2. The germline V gene encodes CDR1 ENHRY and CDR2 SYGVKD. The CDR3 runs 16 residues. The V and J ends lost 3 bases and 5 bases, in that order; junction bases with no gene match: 8. CDR3 region: CAISEVSSGGQDTQYF. The CDR3 DNA is TGTGCCATCAGTGAAGTATCTAGCGGGGGCCAAGATACGCAGTATTTT.

The chain carries TRBV5-1 and TRBJ1-2; no firm D call. CDR1 is SGHRS, CDR2 YFSETQ, per germline. This CDR3 region has 15 residues. The ends were cut back, 0 bases at V and 2 bases at J, with 11 bases in the middle. The CDR3 DNA follows: TGCGCCAGCAGCTTGGATCGGGCAGCGAACTATGGCTACACCTTC. Its protein product is CASSLDRAANYGYTF. Full variable domain (rest looked up from reference TRBV5-1 and TRBJ1-2): KAGVTQTPRYLIKTRGQQVTLSCSPISGHRSVSWYQQTPGQGLQFLFEYFSETQRNKGNFPGRFSGRQFSNSRSEMNVSTLELGDSALYLCASSLDRAANYGYTFGSGTRLTVV.